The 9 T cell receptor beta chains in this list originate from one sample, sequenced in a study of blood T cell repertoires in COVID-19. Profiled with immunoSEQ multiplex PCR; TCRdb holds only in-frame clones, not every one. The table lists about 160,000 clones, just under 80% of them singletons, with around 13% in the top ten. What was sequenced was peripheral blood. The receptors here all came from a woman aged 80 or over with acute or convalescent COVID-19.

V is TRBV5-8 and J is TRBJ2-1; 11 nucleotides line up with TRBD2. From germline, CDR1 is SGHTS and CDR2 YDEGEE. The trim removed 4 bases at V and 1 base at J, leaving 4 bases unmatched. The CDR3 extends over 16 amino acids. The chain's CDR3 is CASSVLAGGSYNEQFF. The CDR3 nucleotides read TGTGCCAGCAGCGTCCTAGCGGGGGGATCCTACAATGAGCAGTTCTTC.

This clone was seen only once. The chain's CDR3 is CASSPEGQGNYGYTF. DNA for the CDR3: TGTGCCAGCAGCCCAGAGGGACAGGGTAACTATGGCTACACCTTC. The chain is built from TRBV7-9 and TRBJ1-2, with 9 bases fitting TRBD1. Trimming took 5 bases from V and 1 from J; bases not matched to a gene: 5. CDR3 length: 15 amino acids. CDR1 is SEHNR, CDR2 FQNEAQ, per germline (reference sequence).

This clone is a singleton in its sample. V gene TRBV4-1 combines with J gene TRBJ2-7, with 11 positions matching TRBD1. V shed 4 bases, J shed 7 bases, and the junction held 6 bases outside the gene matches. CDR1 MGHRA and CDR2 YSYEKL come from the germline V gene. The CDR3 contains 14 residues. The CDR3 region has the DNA TGCGCCAGCAGCCTAGGACAGGGGGCTGGGGAGCAGTACTTC. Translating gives CASSLGQGAGEQYF.

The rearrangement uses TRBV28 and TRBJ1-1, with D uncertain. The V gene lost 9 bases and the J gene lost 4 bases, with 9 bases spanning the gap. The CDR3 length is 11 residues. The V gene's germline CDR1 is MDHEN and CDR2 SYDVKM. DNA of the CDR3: TGTGCCAGTACGGGTGGCACTGAAGCTTTCTTT. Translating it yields CASTGGTEAFF.

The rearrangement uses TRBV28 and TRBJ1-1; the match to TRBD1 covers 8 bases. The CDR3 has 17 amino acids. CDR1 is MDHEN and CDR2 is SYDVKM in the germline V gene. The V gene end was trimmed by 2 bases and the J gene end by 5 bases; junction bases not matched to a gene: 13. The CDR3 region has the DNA TGTGCCAGCAGTTTACCTTTCTCCGGACAGGGCAAGACTGAAGCTTTCTTT. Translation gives CASSLPFSGQGKTEAFF.

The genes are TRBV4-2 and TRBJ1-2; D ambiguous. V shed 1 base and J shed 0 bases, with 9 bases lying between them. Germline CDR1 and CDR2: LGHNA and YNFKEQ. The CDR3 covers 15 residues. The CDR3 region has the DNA TGTGCCAGCAGCCAAGTTGGAGCACCTAACTATGGCTACACCTTC. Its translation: CASSQVGAPNYGYTF.

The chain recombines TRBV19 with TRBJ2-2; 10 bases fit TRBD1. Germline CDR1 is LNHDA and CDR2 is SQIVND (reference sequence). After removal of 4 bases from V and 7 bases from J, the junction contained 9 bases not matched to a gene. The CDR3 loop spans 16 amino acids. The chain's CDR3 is CASSTRDRGGGGELFF. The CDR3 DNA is TGTGCCAGTAGTACACGGGACAGGGGAGGTGGCGGGGAGCTGTTTTTT.

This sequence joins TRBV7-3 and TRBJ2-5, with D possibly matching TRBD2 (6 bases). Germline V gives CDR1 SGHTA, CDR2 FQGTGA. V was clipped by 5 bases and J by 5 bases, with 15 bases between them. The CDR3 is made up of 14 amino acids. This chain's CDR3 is CASSPHRGRETQYF. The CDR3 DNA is TGTGCCAGCAGCCCTCATCGGGGGAGGGAGACCCAGTACTTC.

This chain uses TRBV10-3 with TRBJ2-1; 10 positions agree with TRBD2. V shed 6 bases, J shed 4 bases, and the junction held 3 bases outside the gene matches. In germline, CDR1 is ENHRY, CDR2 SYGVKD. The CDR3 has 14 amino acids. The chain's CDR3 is CAISLAGGYNEQFF. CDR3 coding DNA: TGTGCCATCAGCTTAGCGGGGGGTTACAATGAGCAGTTCTTC.